The sequence of this T cell receptor (beta chain) was determined in a study of immune heterogeneity within non-small cell lung tumors. On the study more broadly: Tumors were classified as 4 squamous cell carcinomas, about nine non-squamous carcinomas and 1 not otherwise specified.

Findings of the study overall: Individual patients showed largely nonoverlapping sets of high-frequency T-cell receptor beta clonotypes.

Amplifying TCR beta CDR3 involved multiplex PCR carried out with 32 V and 13 J primers. MiXCR, applied by TCRdb to the multiplex PCR reads, yields one record per CDR3 protein. Seen here are 9,900 or so distinct CDR3 sequences, about a quarter observed once, and the top ten hold 27%. The ends were cut back, 6 bases at V and 8 bases at J, with 26 bases in the middle. The germline V gene encodes CDR1 DFQATT and CDR2 SNEGSKA (reference sequence). This CDR3 has 16 amino acids. Comments on this clonotype: Its target is unknown.

Bulk tumor genomic DNA constituted the template, at approximately 600 ng per sample. Several spatially distant biopsies were obtained per primary tumor intraoperatively. Newly diagnosed with untreated non-small cell lung cancer, the patients underwent curative surgery. The TCR sequence derives from a woman in her 50s with non-small cell lung cancer. V usage is TRBV20-1 and J usage is TRBJ2-1; D is possibly TRBD2 (6 bases). Sequenced sample: lung tumor tissue. CDR3 nucleotides: TGCAGTGCCCTCACTCTCGGGACTCCTCTTTACGATGAGCAGTTCTTC. Translation gives CSALTLGTPLYDEQFF.